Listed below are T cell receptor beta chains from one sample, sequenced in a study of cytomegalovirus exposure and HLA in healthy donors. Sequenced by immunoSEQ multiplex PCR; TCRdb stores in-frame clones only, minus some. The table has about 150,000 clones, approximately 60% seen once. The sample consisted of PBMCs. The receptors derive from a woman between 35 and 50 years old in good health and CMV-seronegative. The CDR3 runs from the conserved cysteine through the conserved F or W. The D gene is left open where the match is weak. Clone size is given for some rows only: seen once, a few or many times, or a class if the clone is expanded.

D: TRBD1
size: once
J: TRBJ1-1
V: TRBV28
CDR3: CASSSHPGGLNTEAFF
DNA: TGTGCCAGCAGTTCACATCCAGGGGGTTTGAACACTGAAGCTTTCTTT

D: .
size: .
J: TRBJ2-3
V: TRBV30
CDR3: CAWIPRLWGSSTDTQYF
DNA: TGTGCCTGGATTCCGCGCCTCTGGGGCTCTAGCACAGATACGCAGTATTTT

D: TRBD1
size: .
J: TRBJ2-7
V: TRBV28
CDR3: CASSFDRGRPYEQYF
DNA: TGTGCCAGCAGTTTCGACAGGGGGCGACCCTACGAGCAGTACTTC

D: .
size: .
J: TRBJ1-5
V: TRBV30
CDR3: CAWSGGYNQPQHF
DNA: TGTGCCTGGTCAGGAGGGTACAATCAGCCCCAGCATTTT

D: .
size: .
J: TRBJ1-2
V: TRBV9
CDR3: CASSPAGGEYGYTF
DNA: TGTGCCAGCAGCCCGGCGGGGGGCGAATATGGCTACACCTTC

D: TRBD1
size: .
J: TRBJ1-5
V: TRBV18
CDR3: CASSSTGTGGVQPQHF
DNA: TGTGCCAGCTCCAGTACCGGGACAGGGGGCGTACAGCCCCAGCATTTT

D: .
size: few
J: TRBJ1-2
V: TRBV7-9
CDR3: CASSSSGQSGYTF
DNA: TGTGCCAGCAGCTCATCCGGACAGAGCGGCTACACCTTC

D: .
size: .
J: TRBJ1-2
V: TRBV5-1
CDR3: CASSLGQGEGYTF
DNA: TGCGCCAGCAGCTTGGGGCAGGGTGAAGGCTACACCTTC

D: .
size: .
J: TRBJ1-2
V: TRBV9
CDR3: CASSPQTVLNYGYTF
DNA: TGTGCCAGCAGCCCACAGACAGTCTTAAACTATGGCTACACCTTC

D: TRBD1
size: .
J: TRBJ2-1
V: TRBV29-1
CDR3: CSVVGGSSYNEQFF
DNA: TGCAGCGTTGTAGGGGGCAGCTCCTACAATGAGCAGTTCTTC

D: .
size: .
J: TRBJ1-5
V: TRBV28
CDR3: CASRAGQPQHF
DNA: TGTGCCAGCAGGGCGGGTCAGCCCCAGCATTTT

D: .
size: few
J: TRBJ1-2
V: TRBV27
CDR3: CASSWDSQGSYGYTF
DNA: TGTGCCAGCAGTTGGGATTCACAGGGAAGCTATGGCTACACCTTC

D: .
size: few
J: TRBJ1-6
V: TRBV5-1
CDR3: CASSLNGQPDSPLHF
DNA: TGCGCCAGCAGCTTGAACGGACAACCGGATTCACCCCTCCACTTT

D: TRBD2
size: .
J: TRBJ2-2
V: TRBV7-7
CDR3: CASSPSFAGANTGELFF
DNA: TGTGCCAGCAGCCCCTCATTTGCGGGGGCGAACACCGGGGAGCTGTTTTTT